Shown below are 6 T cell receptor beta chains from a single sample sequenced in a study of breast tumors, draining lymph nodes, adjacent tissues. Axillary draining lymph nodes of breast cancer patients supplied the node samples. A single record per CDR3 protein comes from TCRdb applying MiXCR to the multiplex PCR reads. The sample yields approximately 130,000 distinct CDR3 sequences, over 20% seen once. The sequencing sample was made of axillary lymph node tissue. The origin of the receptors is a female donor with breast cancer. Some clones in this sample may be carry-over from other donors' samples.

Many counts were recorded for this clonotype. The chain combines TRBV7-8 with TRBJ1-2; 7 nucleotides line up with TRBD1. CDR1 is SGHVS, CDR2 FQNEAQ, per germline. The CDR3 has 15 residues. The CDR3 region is CAISKGQDLGYGYTF. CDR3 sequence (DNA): TGTGCAATAAGCAAAGGACAGGATCTAGGCTATGGCTACACCTTC.

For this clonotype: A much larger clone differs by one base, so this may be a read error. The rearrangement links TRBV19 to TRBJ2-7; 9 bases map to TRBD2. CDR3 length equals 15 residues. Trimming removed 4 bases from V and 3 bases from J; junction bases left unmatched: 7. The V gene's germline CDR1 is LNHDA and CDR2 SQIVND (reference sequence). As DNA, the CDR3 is TGTGCCAGTAGTAAGGGGCCTAGCGGGAACTACGAGCAGTACTTC. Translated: CASSKGPSGNYEQYF.

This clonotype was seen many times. CDR3 residues: CASSLKPWQSGANVLTF. The CDR3 nucleotides are TGTGCCAGCAGCTTAAAACCCTGGCAATCTGGGGCCAACGTCCTGACTTTC. V is TRBV7-2 and J is TRBJ2-6; no reliable D call. This CDR3 contains 17 residues. Deletions cut 2 bases from V and 1 base from J, with 12 bases between. CDR1 and CDR2 from the germline V gene are SGHTA and FQGNSA.

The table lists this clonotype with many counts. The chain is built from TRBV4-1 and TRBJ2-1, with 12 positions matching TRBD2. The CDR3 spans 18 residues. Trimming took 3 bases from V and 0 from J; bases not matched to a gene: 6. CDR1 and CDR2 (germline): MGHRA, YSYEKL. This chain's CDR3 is CASSQGLAGGSSYNEQFF. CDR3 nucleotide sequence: TGCGCCAGCAGCCAGGGACTAGCGGGTGGGAGCTCCTACAATGAGCAGTTCTTC.

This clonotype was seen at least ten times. Here the CDR3 DNA reads TGTGCCAGCAGTGATGCAGGATCCTATGGCTACACCTTC. Translation gives CASSDAGSYGYTF. V gene TRBV6-4 combines with J gene TRBJ1-2; no reliable D call. Germline CDR1 and CDR2: MRHNA and SNTAGT. The CDR3 loop spans 13 amino acids. Trimming removed 3 bases from V and 4 bases from J, with 9 bases in between.

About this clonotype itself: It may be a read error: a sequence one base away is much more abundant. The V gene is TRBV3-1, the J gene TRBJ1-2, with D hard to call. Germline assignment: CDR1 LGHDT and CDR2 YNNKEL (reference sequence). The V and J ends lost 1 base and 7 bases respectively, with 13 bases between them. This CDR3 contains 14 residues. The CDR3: CASSQVQNYCGYTF. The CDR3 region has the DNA TGTGCCAGCAGCCAAGTACAGAACTATTGTGGCTACACCTTC.